This TCR beta chain was recovered during a study of human T cells and chemical hapten exposure. Overall study context: Reading of the patch tests, which applied 0.01% DPC to the upper back, occurred at 6 days. Points from the study as a whole: Patch test score was positively correlated with the counts of TCRs that had expanded at PT1.

This sample's time point: patch test 1, 2 weeks after DPC sensitization. Noted treatment: therapeutic diphenylcyclopropenone sensitization with weekly scalp DPC. During construction of the library, unique molecular identifiers were attached to individual cDNA molecules for quantitative, reproducible TCR counting. Original processing methods: Sampled TCR counts reached a median of about 90,000 per sample, with values ranging from roughly 20,000 to 700,000. TCRdb reanalysed the RACE reads using MiXCR and keeps one entry per CDR3 protein. In this record, the V and J calls reflect TCRdb's handling and not the investigators' own analysis. The sample carries around 120,000 distinct CDR3 sequences, about 12% recorded once. The germline gives CDR1 SGDLS, CDR2 YYNGEE. CDR3 length equals 14 residues. With V trimmed by 4 bases and J by 7 bases, 9 bases remained unmatched. This clonotype was found many times. Its target is unknown.

This sequence originates from a woman between 45 and 65 years old with alopecia areata. Some clones in this sample may be carry-over from other donors' samples. The V gene is TRBV9, the J gene TRBJ1-1; TRBD1 matches 8 bases. Sequenced here: whole blood, sampled in connection with sensitization to the hapten diphenylcyclopropenone (DPC). In nucleotides, the CDR3 is TGTGCCAGCAGCTTAGCAGGGGGCGCGGTTGAAGCTTTCTTT. It codes for CASSLAGGAVEAFF.